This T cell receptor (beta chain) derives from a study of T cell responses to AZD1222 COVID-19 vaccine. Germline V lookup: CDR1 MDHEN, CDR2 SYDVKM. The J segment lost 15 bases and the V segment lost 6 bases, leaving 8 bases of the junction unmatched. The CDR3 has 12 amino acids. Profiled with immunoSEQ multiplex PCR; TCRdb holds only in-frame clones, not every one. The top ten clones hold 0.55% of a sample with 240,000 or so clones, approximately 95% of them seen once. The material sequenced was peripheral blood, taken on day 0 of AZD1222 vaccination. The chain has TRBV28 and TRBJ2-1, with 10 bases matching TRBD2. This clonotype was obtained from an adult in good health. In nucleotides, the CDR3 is TGTGCCAGCAGGTATAGCGGGAGGTTGTGGTTCTTC. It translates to CASRYSGRLWFF.